What follows are 21 T cell receptor beta chains derived from one specimen sequenced in a study of response to subunit inactivated influenza vaccine listed by TCRdb under 2018. To prepare the library, RT-PCR was applied. The listed sequencing device is Illumina HiSeq 2500. The public reads were reprocessed in TCRdb via fastp at Q25 and MiXCR, keeping in-frame beta chains. Every distinct CDR3 protein forms one entry, paired with its most common genes and DNA. The sample table contains 550,000 to 800,000 distinct CDR3 sequences; only one count was recorded for 15% to 19% of them. Approximately 10% of the sample lies in the top ten. The sample consisted of PBMCs from blood, taken roughly 12 days after vaccination. The source is a man aged 50-59 years who received an inactivated influenza vaccine. Donor details come from another sample of the same person, matched by shared clones.

This clonotype was counted only a few times. The chain recombines TRBV24-1 with TRBJ1-1; D is possibly TRBD1 (5 bases). Germline CDR1 and CDR2: KGHDR and SFDVKD. Trimming stripped 3 bases from V and 5 bases from J, with 6 bases between. The CDR3 runs 12 residues. The DNA for the CDR3 is TGTGCCACCAGTGATGGGGGTACTGAAGCTTTCTTT. Encoded protein: CATSDGGTEAFF.

This clonotype was detected a few times. The rearrangement joins TRBV7-9 to TRBJ2-3; D gene unclear. The CDR3 is 15 residues long. The germline CDR1 and CDR2 sequences are SEHNR and FQNEAQ (reference sequence). Trimming left V 5 bases short and J 6 bases short, with 18 bases between. CDR3 nucleotide sequence: TGTGCCAGCAGCGGATCCGCGGTAGGTTCGGATACGCAGTATTTT. Translation gives CASSGSAVGSDTQYF.

The gene calls are TRBV9 and TRBJ1-6; D not resolved. The length of the CDR3 is 13 residues. V was clipped by 0 bases and J by 13 bases, with 11 bases between them. Germline CDR1 SGDLS, CDR2 YYNGEE. The CDR3 is CASSVVSLGPLHF. In nucleotides, the CDR3 is TGTGCCAGCAGCGTAGTGTCCCTCGGTCCCCTCCACTTT.

This clonotype was counted ten times or more. The chain joins TRBV28 to TRBJ2-7, with 9 positions matching TRBD1. The germline gives CDR1 MDHEN, CDR2 SYDVKM. CDR3 size: 15 residues. The V gene end was trimmed by 5 bases and the J gene end by 4 bases; junction bases not matched to a gene: 9. The CDR3 region has the DNA TGTGCCAGCAGTCATACAGGGGGCACTCATTACGAGCAGTACTTC. Protein sequence: CASSHTGGTHYEQYF. The whole variable domain, remainder taken from reference TRBV28 and TRBJ2-7, is DVKVTQSSRYLVKRTGEKVFLECVQDMDHENMFWYRQDPGLGLRLIYFSYDVKMKEKGDIPEGYSVSREKKERFSLILESASTNQTSMYLCASSHTGGTHYEQYFGPGTRLTVT.

This clonotype came up a few times. The V and J genes are TRBV18 and TRBJ2-2; D is perhaps TRBD2 (5 bases). CDR1 is KGHSH and CDR2 is LQKENI in the germline V gene. V lost 5 bases to trimming and J lost 0 bases, with 13 bases between them. The CDR3 has 16 residues. The DNA for the CDR3 is TGTGCCAGCTCAATTTTCGGAGGCGCGAACACCGGGGAGCTGTTTTTT. This gives the protein CASSIFGGANTGELFF.

This clonotype was found a few times. The V and J genes are TRBV11-2 and TRBJ2-1; 8 bases fit TRBD1. The J segment lost 5 bases and the V segment lost 5 bases, leaving 11 bases of the junction unmatched. CDR3 length: 16 amino acids. Germline loops: CDR1 SGHAT, CDR2 FQNNGV. CDR3 amino acids: CASSLRRGLVDNEQFF. The CDR3 DNA reads as TGTGCCAGCAGCCTCCGCAGGGGGCTTGTCGACAATGAGCAGTTCTTC.

This clonotype was seen at least ten times. The rearrangement joins TRBV29-1 to TRBJ2-3; D is perhaps TRBD1 or TRBD2 (5 bases each). CDR1 and CDR2 (germline): SQVTM, ANQGSEA. There are 14 residues in the CDR3. Trimming cost V 1 base and J 5 bases, with 13 bases left between them. CDR3 in DNA: TGCAGCGTTGAAGCCCGGGACCAGAGAGATACGCAGTATTTT. Translated, it gives CSVEARDQRDTQYF.

This clonotype was seen a few times. This chain connects TRBV9 to TRBJ2-1; D unresolved. Germline values: CDR1 SGDLS, CDR2 YYNGEE. V lost 0 bases and J lost 0, with 4 bases in between. There are 14 residues in the CDR3. This CDR3 is CASSVDDSYNEQFF. The CDR3 DNA sequence: TGTGCCAGCAGCGTAGATGACTCCTACAATGAGCAGTTCTTC.

The chain uses TRBV10-3 and TRBJ1-5; 9 nucleotides align to TRBD1. The J segment lost 6 bases and the V segment lost 6 bases, leaving 9 bases of the junction unmatched. CDR1 and CDR2 from the germline V gene are ENHRY and SYGVKD. There are 15 residues in the CDR3. CDR3 DNA sequence: TGTGCCATCAGCCCCGGGACAGGGCCGACTCAGCCCCAGCATTTT. Its translation: CAISPGTGPTQPQHF.

This sequence joins TRBV27 and TRBJ2-2; D is unclear. Germline V lookup: CDR1 MNHEY, CDR2 SMNVEV (reference sequence). V lost 3 bases and J 2 bases, leaving 7 bases between the germline ends. CDR3 length: 14 amino acids. CDR3 in amino acids: CASSFVTNTGELFF. The CDR3 DNA reads as TGTGCCAGCAGTTTTGTGACCAACACCGGGGAGCTGTTTTTT.

The rearrangement uses TRBV15 and TRBJ2-3; 7 positions match TRBD1. CDR1 is LNHNV, CDR2 YYDKDF, per germline (reference sequence). After removal of 1 base from V and 1 base from J, the junction contained 2 bases not matched to a gene. The CDR3 covers 15 residues. The chain's CDR3 is CATSRVTGGTDTQYF. The CDR3 bases are TGTGCCACCAGCAGAGTTACAGGGGGCACAGATACGCAGTATTTT.

This clonotype was counted many times. The chain has TRBV6-6 and TRBJ2-7, with D tentatively TRBD1 (6 bases). V was cut by 4 bases and J by 1 base, with 8 bases left in between. Germline values: CDR1 MNHNY, CDR2 SVGAGI (reference sequence). This CDR3 contains 13 residues. In nucleotides, the CDR3 is TGTGCCAGCAGTTGGGGGCAGTCCTACGAGCAGTACTTC. Translating gives CASSWGQSYEQYF.

This chain connects TRBV14 to TRBJ2-7; D gene ambiguous. The V end was cut by 1 base, the J end by 5 bases, with 12 bases between. Germline V gene lookup returns CDR1 SGHDN and CDR2 FVKESK. The CDR3 totals 14 residues. The CDR3 spells CASSQALGFDEQYF. CDR3 bases: TGTGCCAGCAGCCAAGCGCTAGGTTTCGACGAGCAGTACTTC.

V is TRBV7-2 and J is TRBJ2-3; 8 bases match TRBD1. J was trimmed by 4 bases and V by 5 bases; bases with no gene match: 5. The CDR3 covers 14 residues. Germline loops: CDR1 SGHTA, CDR2 FQGNSA. CDR3 DNA: TGTGCCAGCAGCCGGACAGGGACCCCAGATACGCAGTATTTT. Amino acids: CASSRTGTPDTQYF.

The genes are TRBV7-2 and TRBJ2-3; no reliable D call. CDR1 is SGHTA and CDR2 is FQGNSA in the germline V gene. Trimming removed 5 bases at V and 6 bases at J, with 9 bases between. This CDR3 contains 12 residues. The CDR3 bases are TGTGCCAGCAGCCCCTATGGGGATACGCAGTATTTT. As protein: CASSPYGDTQYF.

This clonotype was detected only a few times. The rearrangement joins TRBV7-2 to TRBJ1-5, with 7 nucleotides matching TRBD1. Germline trimming cut 6 bases from V and 11 bases from J; bases unmatched to any gene: 10. Germline V gene data show CDR1 as SGHTA and CDR2 as FQGNSA. The CDR3 totals 13 residues. The CDR3 sequence is CASSPTGLMAQHF. In DNA form, the CDR3 reads TGTGCCAGCAGTCCGACAGGGCTCATGGCCCAGCATTTT.

Only a few counts were recorded for this clonotype. This chain joins TRBV29-1 and TRBJ1-1; 8 bases are a match to TRBD1. There are 11 residues in the CDR3. Trimming cost V 6 bases and J 6 bases; bases outside gene matches: 3. In germline, CDR1 is SQVTM, CDR2 ANQGSEA. For the CDR3, the DNA is TGCAGCGTCGGACAGGGTGCTGAAGCTTTCTTT. This translates into CSVGQGAEAFF.

This clonotype was found a few times. CDR3 sequence (DNA): TGTGCCACCAGCGGACCAGGACAGATGTTGGATTACACCATATATTTT. Its protein product is CATSGPGQMLDYTIYF. V and J are TRBV15 and TRBJ1-3; tentatively, D is TRBD1 (6 bases). This CDR3 contains 16 residues. CDR1 LNHNV and CDR2 YYDKDF come from the germline V gene (reference sequence). V was clipped by 5 bases and J by 8 bases, with 22 bases between them.

The chain combines TRBV20-1 with TRBJ2-1; 9 bases are a match to TRBD1. The CDR3 has 16 residues. V lost 4 bases to trimming and J lost 7 bases; unmatched junction nucleotides: 14. From germline, CDR1 is DFQATT and CDR2 SNEGSKA (reference sequence). This CDR3 reads CSAIDGGTGQRNEQFF. The CDR3 DNA reads as TGCAGTGCTATAGATGGGGGGACAGGGCAAAGGAATGAGCAGTTCTTC.

This clonotype was recorded a few times. The chain employs TRBV12-3 or TRBV12-4 and TRBJ2-3; TRBD2 might be the D (5 bases). Between the trimmed V and J ends, which lost 6 bases and 8 bases, there was a span of 15 bases. This CDR3 comprises 13 residues. This CDR3 is CASRPRVWGTQYF. In DNA form, the CDR3 reads TGTGCCAGCAGGCCGAGGGTCTGGGGTACGCAGTATTTT.

This clonotype turned up a few times. The CDR3 coding sequence is TGTGCCAGCAGCACTGGGACTAGAGGGAATGAGCAGTTCTTC. Translating gives CASSTGTRGNEQFF. The chain combines TRBV3-1 with TRBJ2-1; 8 bases match TRBD2. Per germline, CDR1 LGHDT and CDR2 YNNKEL (reference sequence). J was trimmed by 7 bases and V by 5 bases; bases with no gene match: 7. The CDR3 consists of 14 residues.